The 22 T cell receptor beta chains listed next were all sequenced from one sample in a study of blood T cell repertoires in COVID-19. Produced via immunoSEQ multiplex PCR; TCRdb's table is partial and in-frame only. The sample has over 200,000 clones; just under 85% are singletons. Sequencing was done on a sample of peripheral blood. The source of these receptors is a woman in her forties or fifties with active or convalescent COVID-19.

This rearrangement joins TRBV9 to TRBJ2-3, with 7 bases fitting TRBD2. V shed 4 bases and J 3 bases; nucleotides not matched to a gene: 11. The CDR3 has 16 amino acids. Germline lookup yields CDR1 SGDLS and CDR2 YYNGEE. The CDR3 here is CASSLRAGDGTDTQYF. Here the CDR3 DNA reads TGTGCCAGCAGCCTCAGGGCGGGAGATGGGACAGATACGCAGTATTTT.

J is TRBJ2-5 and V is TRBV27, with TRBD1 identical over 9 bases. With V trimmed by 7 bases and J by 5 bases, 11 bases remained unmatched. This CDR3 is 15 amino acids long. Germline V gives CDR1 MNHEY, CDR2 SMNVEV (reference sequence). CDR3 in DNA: TGTGCCAGCAAACCGGGACAGGGAATTTTGGAGACCCAGTACTTC. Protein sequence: CASKPGQGILETQYF.

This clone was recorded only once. Written as DNA, the CDR3 is TGCAGCGTTGTGGGGCAGGGTCTTCCAAAGCAGTTCTTC. Protein product: CSVVGQGLPKQFF. The gene calls are TRBV29-1 and TRBJ2-1, with D possibly being TRBD1 (5 bases). Germline CDR1 and CDR2: SQVTM and ANQGSEA. V was trimmed by 4 bases and J by 11 bases, leaving 18 bases between them. The CDR3 is 13 amino acids.

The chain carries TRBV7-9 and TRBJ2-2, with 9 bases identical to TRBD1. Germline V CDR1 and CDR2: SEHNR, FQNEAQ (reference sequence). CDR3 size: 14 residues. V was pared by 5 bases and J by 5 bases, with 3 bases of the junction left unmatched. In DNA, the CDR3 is TGTGCCAGCAGCGGGGACAGGGAAACCGGGGAGCTGTTTTTT. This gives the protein CASSGDRETGELFF.

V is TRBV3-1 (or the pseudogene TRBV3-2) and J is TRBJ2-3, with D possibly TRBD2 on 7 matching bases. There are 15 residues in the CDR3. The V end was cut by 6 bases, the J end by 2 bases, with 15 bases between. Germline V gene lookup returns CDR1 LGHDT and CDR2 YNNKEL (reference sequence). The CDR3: CASSPRRGLTDTQYF. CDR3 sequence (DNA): TGTGCCAGCAGTCCTCGGCGGGGGCTCACAGATACGCAGTATTTT.

DNA of the CDR3: TGCGCCGGTCGGCCAGGGATTTCATTCCTCTATGGCTACACCTTC. This codes for CAGRPGISFLYGYTF. V and J are TRBV23-1 and TRBJ1-2; D perhaps matches TRBD1 (5 bases). TRBV23-1 is an ORF for which the function is uncertain. Between the trimmed V and J ends, which lost 11 bases and 4 bases, there was a span of 23 bases. This CDR3 contains 15 residues.

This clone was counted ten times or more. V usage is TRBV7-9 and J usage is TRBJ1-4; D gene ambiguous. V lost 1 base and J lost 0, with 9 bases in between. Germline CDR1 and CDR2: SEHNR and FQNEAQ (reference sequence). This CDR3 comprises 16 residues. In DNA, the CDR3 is TGTGCCAGCAGCTTAGACAGTAGTGCAACTAATGAAAAACTGTTTTTT. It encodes CASSLDSSATNEKLFF.

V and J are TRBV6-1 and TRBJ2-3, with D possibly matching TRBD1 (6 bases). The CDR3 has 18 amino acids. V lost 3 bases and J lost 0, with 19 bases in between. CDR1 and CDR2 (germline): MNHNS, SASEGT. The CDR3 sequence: CASSDLSLQGKSTDTQYF. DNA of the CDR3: TGTGCCAGCAGTGACCTAAGTCTACAGGGAAAAAGCACAGATACGCAGTATTTT.

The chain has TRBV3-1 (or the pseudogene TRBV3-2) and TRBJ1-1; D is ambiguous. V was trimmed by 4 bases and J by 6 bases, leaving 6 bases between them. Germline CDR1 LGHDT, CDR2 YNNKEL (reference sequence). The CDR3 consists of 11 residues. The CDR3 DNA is TGTGCCAGCAGCCTGGGCCCTGAAGCTTTCTTT. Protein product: CASSLGPEAFF.

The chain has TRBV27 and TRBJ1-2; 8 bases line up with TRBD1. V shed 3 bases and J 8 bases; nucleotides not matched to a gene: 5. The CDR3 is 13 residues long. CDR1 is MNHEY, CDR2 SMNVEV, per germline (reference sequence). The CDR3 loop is CASSFGQGGGYTF. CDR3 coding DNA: TGTGCCAGCAGTTTCGGACAGGGAGGAGGCTACACCTTC.

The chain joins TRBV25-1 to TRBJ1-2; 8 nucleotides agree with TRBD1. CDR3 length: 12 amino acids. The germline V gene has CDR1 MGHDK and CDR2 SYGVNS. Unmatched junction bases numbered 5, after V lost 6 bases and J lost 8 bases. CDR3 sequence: CASSTTGEGYTF. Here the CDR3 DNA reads TGTGCCAGCAGCACGACAGGGGAAGGCTACACCTTC.

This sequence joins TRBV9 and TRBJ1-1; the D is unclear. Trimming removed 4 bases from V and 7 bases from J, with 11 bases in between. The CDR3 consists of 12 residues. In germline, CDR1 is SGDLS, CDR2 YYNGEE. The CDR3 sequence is CASSLTGIEAFF. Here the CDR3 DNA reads TGTGCCAGCAGCCTCACGGGGATTGAAGCTTTCTTT.

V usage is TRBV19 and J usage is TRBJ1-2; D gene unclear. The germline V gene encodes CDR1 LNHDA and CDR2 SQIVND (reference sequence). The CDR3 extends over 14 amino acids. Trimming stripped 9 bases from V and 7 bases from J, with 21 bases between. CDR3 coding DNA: TGTGCCAGCACCGAAGGAGGTGGATTAGGTGGCTACACCTTC. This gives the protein CASTEGGGLGGYTF.

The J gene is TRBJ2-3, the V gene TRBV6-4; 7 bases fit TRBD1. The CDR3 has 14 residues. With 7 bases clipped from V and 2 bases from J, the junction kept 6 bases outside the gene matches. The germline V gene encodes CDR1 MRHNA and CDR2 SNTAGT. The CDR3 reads CASNEGQFTDTQYF. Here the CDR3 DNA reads TGTGCCAGCAATGAGGGACAGTTCACAGATACGCAGTATTTT.

The CDR3 region has the DNA TGTGCCAGCAGCTTAGAGGGACTAGAGATCTACGAGCAGTACTTC. It is translated as CASSLEGLEIYEQYF. This chain connects TRBV7-2 to TRBJ2-7; TRBD2 agrees at 8 bases. The germline gives CDR1 SGHTA, CDR2 FQGNSA. Trimming cost V 1 base and J 3 bases; bases outside gene matches: 5. The length of the CDR3 is 15 residues.

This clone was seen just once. The CDR3 region has the DNA TGTGCCAGCAGCGCAACTAGCGGGGGGGCCTACAATGAGCAGTTCTTC. This sequence encodes CASSATSGGAYNEQFF. The chain employs TRBV9 and TRBJ2-1; 13 nucleotides agree with TRBD2. The V gene's germline CDR1 is SGDLS and CDR2 YYNGEE. J was trimmed by 2 bases and V by 3 bases; bases with no gene match: 2. There are 16 residues in the CDR3.

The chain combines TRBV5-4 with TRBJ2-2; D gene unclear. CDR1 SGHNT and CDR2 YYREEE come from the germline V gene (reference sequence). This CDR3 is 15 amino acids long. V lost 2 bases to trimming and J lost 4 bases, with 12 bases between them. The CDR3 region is CASSFDLVVTGELFF. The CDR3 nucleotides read TGTGCCAGCAGCTTCGATCTAGTAGTCACCGGGGAGCTGTTTTTT.

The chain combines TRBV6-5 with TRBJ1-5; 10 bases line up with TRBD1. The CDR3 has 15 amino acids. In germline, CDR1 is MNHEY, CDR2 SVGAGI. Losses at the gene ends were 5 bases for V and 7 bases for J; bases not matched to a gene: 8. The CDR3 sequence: CASSPTGGAGQPQHF. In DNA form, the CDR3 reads TGTGCCAGCAGTCCGACAGGGGGCGCGGGCCAGCCCCAGCATTTT.

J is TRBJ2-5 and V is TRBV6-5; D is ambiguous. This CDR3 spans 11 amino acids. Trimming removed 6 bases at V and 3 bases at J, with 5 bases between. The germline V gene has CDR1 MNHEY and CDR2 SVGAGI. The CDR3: CASSTEETQYF. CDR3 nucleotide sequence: TGTGCCAGCAGCACAGAAGAGACCCAGTACTTC.

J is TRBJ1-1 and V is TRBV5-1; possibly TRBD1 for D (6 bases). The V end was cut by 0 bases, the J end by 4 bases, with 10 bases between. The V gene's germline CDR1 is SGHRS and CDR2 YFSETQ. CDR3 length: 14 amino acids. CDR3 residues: CASSLEQGVTEAFF. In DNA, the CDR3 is TGCGCCAGCAGCTTGGAACAGGGAGTCACTGAAGCTTTCTTT.

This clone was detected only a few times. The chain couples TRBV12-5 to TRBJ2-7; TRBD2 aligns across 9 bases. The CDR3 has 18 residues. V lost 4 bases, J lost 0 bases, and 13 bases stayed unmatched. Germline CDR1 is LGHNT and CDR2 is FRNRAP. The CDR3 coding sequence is TGTGCTAGTGGTTCCCCGGGGAGCGGGGGGCTGAGCTCCTACGAGCAGTACTTC. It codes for CASGSPGSGGLSSYEQYF.

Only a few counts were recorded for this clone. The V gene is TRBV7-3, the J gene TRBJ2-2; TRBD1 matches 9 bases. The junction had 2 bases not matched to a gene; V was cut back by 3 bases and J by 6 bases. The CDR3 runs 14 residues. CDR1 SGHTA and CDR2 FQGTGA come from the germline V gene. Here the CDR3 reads CASSFGTGSGELFF. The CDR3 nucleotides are TGTGCCAGCAGCTTTGGGACAGGGTCCGGGGAGCTGTTTTTT.